This TCR beta chain was recovered during a study of tumour-infiltrating T cells in Burkitt lymphoma (dated by TCRdb to between 2020 and 2021). A note on the overall study: The Burkitt lymphoma cohort comprised approximately 90 patients and spanned all epidemiological subtypes of the disease. Clinical outcome was correlated with TCR repertoire data, and overall and progression-free survival were found to be predicted by productive clonality independently of established prognosticators, including age at diagnosis. The paper's findings and limits, for the study overall: Several public clonotypes shared across numerous Burkitt lymphoma patients were found, and shared tumour neoantigen selection absent from diffuse large B-cell lymphoma was thereby suggested.

Libraries were made using the immunoSEQ multiplex PCR assay. TCRdb re-hosts the immuneACCESS table, in-frame sequences only. Its copies lack some clones; in the studies checked, an unresolved V gene accounts for under half of them, and the cause for the rest is not known. The sample table shows tens of thousands of clones, and about a third are seen once. The ten top clones hold around 3% of the sample. With regard to this clone: Its specific antigen is unknown. No base qualities exist here, and no much larger clone lies one base off it.

The CDR3 holds 13 amino acids from the cysteine to the phenylalanine. CDR3 DNA is the only sequence kept; it has 39 bases, read in frame from the first base. Between the V and J ends, shortened by 7 bases and 4 bases respectively, the junction contains 10 bases. The germline V gene encodes CDR1 MNHEY and CDR2 SVGAGI. Rearrangement joined TRBV6-5 to TRBJ1-4; a confident D gene designation cannot be given. This clonotype was obtained from a human donor with Burkitt lymphoma. Sequenced: tumor tissue. In nucleotide form, the sequence is TGTGCCAGCACCGGCTTGGGTAATGAAAAACTGTTTTTT. It translates to CASTGLGNEKLFF.